A single sample gave rise to the 20 T cell receptor beta chains below, sequenced in a study of blood T cell repertoires in COVID-19. Data came from immunoSEQ multiplex PCR; TCRdb stores just in-frame clones and leaves some out. The sample includes approximately 76,000 clones, roughly nine tenths of them seen just once. What was sequenced was peripheral blood. Source of these receptors: an older woman with acute or convalescent COVID-19.

V usage is TRBV27 and J usage is TRBJ2-7; a possible D gene is TRBD2 (6 bases). CDR1 and CDR2 (germline): MNHEY, SMNVEV (reference sequence). Trimming stripped 2 bases from V and 12 bases from J, with 29 bases between. The CDR3 is 17 residues long. This CDR3 is CASSLAPHINTGDGWYF. The CDR3, as DNA: TGTGCCAGCAGTTTAGCGCCCCATATTAACACGGGAGATGGTTGGTACTTC.

CDR3 sequence: CASSQDPLEGYTF. In DNA, the CDR3 is TGCGCCAGCAGCCAAGATCCCCTGGAGGGCTACACCTTC. The rearrangement uses TRBV4-3 and TRBJ1-2; D is unclear. This CDR3 spans 13 amino acids. V was trimmed by 0 bases and J by 8 bases, leaving 10 bases between them. The germline V gene has CDR1 LGHNA and CDR2 YSLEER.

The chain has TRBV11-3 and TRBJ2-2; the D gene is possibly TRBD1 (6 bases). Germline V CDR1 and CDR2: SGHNT, YENEEA. The V end lost 3 bases, the J end lost 2 bases, and 10 bases lay between the germline ends. The CDR3 sequence is 15 residues long. In DNA form, the CDR3 reads TGTGCCAGCAGCTTGGCGGACAGCAACACCGGGGAGCTGTTTTTT. Amino acids: CASSLADSNTGELFF.

CDR3 region: CASSPLAGGPNEQFF. The CDR3 nucleotides are TGCGCCAGCAGCCCACTAGCGGGGGGGCCCAATGAGCAGTTCTTC. The rearrangement links TRBV5-1 to TRBJ2-1; 13 nucleotides match TRBD2. The V and J ends lost 4 bases and 6 bases, in that order; junction bases with no gene match: 4. Looked up from germline, CDR1 is SGHRS and CDR2 is YFSETQ. The CDR3 has 15 residues.

The rearrangement links TRBV7-3 to TRBJ2-2; TRBD1 matches at 10 bases. V lost 4 bases and J lost 6; bases outside the gene matches: 5. This CDR3 is 15 amino acids long. Germline-derived CDR1 and CDR2 are SGHTA and FQGTGA. CDR3 DNA sequence: TGTGCCAGCAGCTCGGACAGGGGGACTGCCGGGGAGCTGTTTTTT. It translates to CASSSDRGTAGELFF.

J is TRBJ1-4 and V is TRBV7-9; 7 bases fit TRBD1. The V and J ends lost 5 bases and 4 bases, in that order; junction bases with no gene match: 7. Per the germline V gene, CDR1 is SEHNR and CDR2 is FQNEAQ (reference sequence). CDR3 length: 15 amino acids. CDR3 DNA sequence: TGTGCCAGCAGCACAATGACAGGGAGTAATGAAAAACTGTTTTTT. It encodes CASSTMTGSNEKLFF.

J is TRBJ1-3 and V is TRBV9; TRBD1 aligns across 7 bases. CDR1 and CDR2 (germline): SGDLS, YYNGEE. The CDR3 extends over 15 amino acids. With 4 bases clipped from V and 0 bases from J, the junction kept 4 bases outside the gene matches. CDR3 amino acids: CASSPRDSSGNTIYF. DNA of the CDR3: TGTGCCAGCAGCCCCCGGGACAGCTCTGGAAACACCATATATTTT. Drawing the rest from reference TRBV9 and TRBJ1-3, the complete variable domain is DSGVTQTPKHLITATGQRVTLRCSPRSGDLSVYWYQQSLDQGLQFLIQYYNGEERAKGNILERFSAQQFPDLHSELNLSSLELGDSALYFCASSPRDSSGNTIYFGEGSWLTVV.

V gene TRBV7-9 combines with J gene TRBJ2-5; 7 bases line up with TRBD2. This CDR3 spans 15 amino acids. V dropped 4 bases and J dropped 4; count of bases not matched to a gene: 9. Looked up from germline, CDR1 is SEHNR and CDR2 is FQNEAQ (reference sequence). CDR3 nucleotides: TGTGCCAGCAGCTCCTTGGGGGGGTGGCGAGAGACCCAGTACTTC. It specifies CASSSLGGWRETQYF.

In its sample, this clone was seen a few times. The chain couples TRBV4-2 to TRBJ2-2, with 8 bases matching TRBD2. CDR3 length: 14 amino acids. The junction had 3 bases not matched to a gene; V was cut back by 3 bases and J by 6 bases. Looked up from germline, CDR1 is LGHNA and CDR2 is YNFKEQ. The CDR3 region has the DNA TGTGCCAGCAGCCAGCAGCGGGGGCCCGGGGAGCTGTTTTTT. Translating it yields CASSQQRGPGELFF.

The V call is TRBV18, the J call TRBJ2-7; 8 bases fit TRBD2. The CDR3 runs 15 residues. V lost 5 bases and J lost 0; bases outside the gene matches: 6. Germline CDR1 KGHSH, CDR2 LQKENI. The CDR3, as DNA: TGTGCCAGCTCAACGACTAGCGAGAGCTCCTACGAGCAGTACTTC. Translation gives CASSTTSESSYEQYF.

The chain couples TRBV4-2 to TRBJ2-7, with TRBD1 identical over 10 bases. The CDR3 length is 18 residues. V was pared by 0 bases and J by 0 bases, with 8 bases of the junction left unmatched. Per germline, CDR1 LGHNA and CDR2 YNFKEQ. CDR3 amino acids: CASSQEWGTGVNSYEQYF. CDR3 DNA: TGTGCCAGCAGCCAAGAATGGGGGACAGGGGTGAACTCCTACGAGCAGTACTTC.

This clone was seen just once. The CDR3 sequence is CASTSVLAGGTGELFF. In DNA, the CDR3 is TGTGCCAGCACCTCTGTCCTAGCGGGGGGCACCGGGGAGCTGTTTTTT. The chain couples TRBV5-6 to TRBJ2-2; 11 bases are a match to TRBD2. V shed 6 bases, J shed 4 bases, and the junction held 8 bases outside the gene matches. Germline V lookup: CDR1 SGHDT, CDR2 YYEEEE. The CDR3 extends over 16 amino acids.

The J gene is TRBJ1-2, the V gene TRBV29-1; D is uncertain. CDR1 is SQVTM and CDR2 is ANQGSEA in the germline V gene. CDR3 length equals 12 residues. The V gene lost 4 bases and the J gene lost 4 bases, with 10 bases spanning the gap. The CDR3 DNA sequence: TGCAGCGTTGGCGCACCTAGCTATGGCTACACCTTC. It encodes CSVGAPSYGYTF.

The chain carries TRBV28 and TRBJ1-6, with 7 nucleotides matching TRBD1. CDR3 length: 14 amino acids. V dropped 7 bases and J dropped 7; count of bases not matched to a gene: 7. The germline gives CDR1 MDHEN, CDR2 SYDVKM. The CDR3 here is CASKAGGENSPLHF. DNA for the CDR3: TGTGCCAGCAAGGCAGGGGGAGAAAATTCACCCCTCCACTTT.

The CDR3 is CASSLSGYYEQYF. The CDR3 DNA is TGTGCCAGCAGTTTGTCAGGATACTACGAGCAGTACTTC. V gene TRBV28 combines with J gene TRBJ2-7; D unresolved. This CDR3 is 13 amino acids long. The germline gives CDR1 MDHEN, CDR2 SYDVKM. V lost 3 bases to trimming and J lost 3 bases, with 9 bases between them. Drawing the rest from reference TRBV28 and TRBJ2-7, the complete variable domain is DVKVTQSSRYLVKRTGEKVFLECVQDMDHENMFWYRQDPGLGLRLIYFSYDVKMKEKGDIPEGYSVSREKKERFSLILESASTNQTSMYLCASSLSGYYEQYFGPGTRLTVT.

The chain employs TRBV11-1 and TRBJ2-5; 8 positions match TRBD1. Germline-derived CDR1 and CDR2 are SGHAT and FQDESV (reference sequence). This CDR3 region has 14 residues. V lost 6 bases, J lost 0 bases, and 3 bases stayed unmatched. The CDR3 here is CASSRQGYQETQYF. CDR3 nucleotides: TGTGCCAGCAGTCGACAGGGGTACCAAGAGACCCAGTACTTC. The whole variable domain, remainder taken from reference TRBV11-1 and TRBJ2-5, is EAEVAQSPRYKITEKSQAVAFWCDPISGHATLYWYRQILGQGPELLVQFQDESVVDDSQLPKDRFSAERLKGVDSTLKIQPAELGDSAMYLCASSRQGYQETQYFGPGTRLLVL.

In its sample, this clone was seen once. The chain employs TRBV24-1 and TRBJ2-2; the match to TRBD1 covers 8 bases. Germline CDR1 and CDR2: KGHDR and SFDVKD. V was pared by 6 bases and J by 3 bases, with 2 bases of the junction left unmatched. The CDR3 contains 14 residues. CDR3 amino acids: CATSRGQDTGELFF. DNA for the CDR3: TGTGCCACCAGTCGGGGACAGGACACCGGGGAGCTGTTTTTT.

The chain uses TRBV5-4 and TRBJ2-1; 8 bases agree with TRBD1. Germline lookup yields CDR1 SGHNT and CDR2 YYREEE (reference sequence). The CDR3 is 16 residues long. V trimming: 0 bases; J trimming: 5 bases; junction bases outside the gene matches: 7. The CDR3 sequence is CASSLGGRTGNNEQFF. The CDR3 DNA follows: TGTGCCAGCAGCTTGGGGGGGAGGACAGGGAACAATGAGCAGTTCTTC.

A remark on this clone: Other DNA sequences within the sample encode an identical CDR3. The V call is TRBV5-1, the J call TRBJ1-2, with 10 bases identical to TRBD1. Germline V gene sequence: CDR1 SGHRS, CDR2 YFSETQ. V trimming: 0 bases; J trimming: 7 bases; junction bases outside the gene matches: 3. CDR3 length: 14 amino acids. CDR3 protein: CASSLAGQGSGYTF. The CDR3 DNA is TGCGCCAGCAGCTTGGCGGGACAGGGGAGTGGCTACACCTTC.

The V and J genes are TRBV7-9 and TRBJ1-6; perhaps TRBD1 as D (5 bases). In germline, CDR1 is SEHNR, CDR2 FQNEAQ (reference sequence). V dropped 5 bases and J dropped 8 bases, with 13 bases sitting between them. The CDR3 contains 14 residues. The CDR3 DNA follows: TGTGCCAGCAGCCAAATGGGGGGTTATTCACCCCTCCACTTT. Amino acid sequence: CASSQMGGYSPLHF.